The 24 T cell receptor beta chains in this list originate from one sample, sequenced in a study of graft-versus-host responses after intestinal transplantation (dated by TCRdb to about 2021). The library was obtained by the immunoSEQ multiplex PCR assay. TCRdb's version of the immuneACCESS table is confined to in-frame rearrangements and falls short of the full clone set. An unresolved V gene accounts for under half of the shortfall where checked; the remainder is of unknown origin. The sample table shows 16,000 or so clones, and around 95% are seen once. The ten most abundant clones make up over 0.6% of the sample. The input for sequencing was PBMCs, taken 23 days after intestinal transplant. These receptors originate from a human patient who received an intestinal transplant, so some T cells may come from the graft donor.

The CDR3 protein is CASSLVAGPSYEQYF. CDR3 DNA sequence: TGTGCCAGCAGCCTGGTTGCGGGGCCCTCCTACGAGCAGTACTTC. The gene calls are TRBV28 and TRBJ2-7; D possibly corresponds to TRBD2 (6 bases). This CDR3 is built from 15 residues. Germline CDR1 reads MDHEN; CDR2 reads SYDVKM. V was shortened by 6 bases and J by 0 bases, with 15 bases between the two germline ends.

A single count supports this clone. V gene TRBV6-5 combines with J gene TRBJ2-7, with 9 bases matching TRBD1. The J segment lost 0 bases and the V segment lost 2 bases, leaving 2 bases of the junction unmatched. The CDR3 runs 15 residues. CDR1 is MNHEY, CDR2 SVGAGI, per germline. The CDR3 loop is CASSYTGQGSYEQYF. The CDR3 bases are TGTGCCAGCAGTTACACGGGACAGGGCTCCTACGAGCAGTACTTC.

The chain couples TRBV9 to TRBJ2-7, with D unclear. Germline V CDR1 and CDR2: SGDLS, YYNGEE. V was trimmed by 3 bases and J by 5 bases, leaving 12 bases between them. The CDR3 runs 13 residues. The CDR3 nucleotides are TGTGCCAGCAGCGATCAGGTAGCAGACGAGCAGTACTTC. Amino acid sequence: CASSDQVADEQYF.

The chain uses TRBV5-1 and TRBJ2-7; D is ambiguous. The CDR3 runs to 15 residues. Germline V gene sequence: CDR1 SGHRS, CDR2 YFSETQ. Trimming pared 2 bases from V and 5 bases from J, leaving 17 bases between. CDR3 amino acids: CASSFRYGGSHEQYF. Here the CDR3 DNA reads TGCGCCAGCAGCTTTAGGTATGGTGGCAGCCACGAGCAGTACTTC.

The V call is TRBV5-1, the J call TRBJ2-1; D unresolved. CDR3 length equals 13 residues. The germline CDR1 and CDR2 sequences are SGHRS and YFSETQ. Deletions cut 0 bases from V and 4 bases from J, with 5 bases between. CDR3 amino acids: CASSLGEYNEQFF. CDR3 DNA: TGCGCCAGCAGCTTGGGGGAATACAATGAGCAGTTCTTC.

Note on this clone: Compared with germline, one end of the junction differs, possibly owing to a read error. The V gene is TRBV12-5, the J gene TRBJ2-5, with D perhaps assigned TRBD1 or TRBD2 (5 bases each). Per the germline V gene, CDR1 is LGHNT and CDR2 is FRNRAP. The CDR3 spans 12 residues. CDR3 sequence reads: CASGGERETRYF. In DNA, the CDR3 is TGTGCTAGTGGGGGGGAGAGGGAGACCCGGTACTTC. The full variable domain, completed using reference TRBV12-5 and TRBJ2-5, is DARVTQTPRHKVTEMGQEVTMRCQPILGHNTVFWYRQTMMQGLELLAYFRNRAPLDDSGMPKDRFSAEMPDATLATLKIQPSEPRDSAVYFCASGGERETRYFGPGTRLLVL.

The chain combines TRBV18 with TRBJ1-1; tentative D call: TRBD1 (6 bases). Per the germline V gene, CDR1 is KGHSH and CDR2 is LQKENI. V was trimmed by 4 bases and J by 4 bases, leaving 13 bases between them. CDR3 length: 14 residues. CDR3 amino acids: CASSQGGFVTEAFF. The CDR3 DNA reads TGTGCCAGCTCACAGGGGGGGTTTGTCACTGAAGCTTTCTTT.

The chain couples TRBV7-9 to TRBJ1-1; D is possibly TRBD1 (6 bases). Trimming pared 5 bases from V and 0 bases from J, leaving 19 bases between. Germline CDR1 reads SEHNR; CDR2 reads FQNEAQ (reference sequence). This CDR3 region has 17 residues. Here the CDR3 DNA reads TGTGCCAGCAGCCTCTTGGGAAAACAGGGAATGAACACTGAAGCTTTCTTT. This sequence encodes CASSLLGKQGMNTEAFF.

This rearrangement joins TRBV28 to TRBJ2-7; D is perhaps TRBD1 (6 bases). V shed 4 bases and J shed 0 bases, with 13 bases lying between them. The CDR3 spans 15 residues. In germline, CDR1 is MDHEN, CDR2 SYDVKM. CDR3 sequence reads: CASSSHRESSYEQYF. DNA of the CDR3: TGTGCCAGCAGTTCACACAGGGAAAGCTCCTACGAGCAGTACTTC. The entire variable domain, with the rest obtained from reference TRBV28 and TRBJ2-7, is as follows: DVKVTQSSRYLVKRTGEKVFLECVQDMDHENMFWYRQDPGLGLRLIYFSYDVKMKEKGDIPEGYSVSREKKERFSLILESASTNQTSMYLCASSSHRESSYEQYFGPGTRLTVT.

This clone was recorded once. The rearrangement uses TRBV5-4 and TRBJ1-3; D gene ambiguous. Germline CDR1 SGHNT, CDR2 YYREEE (reference sequence). The V end was cut by 0 bases, the J end by 8 bases, with 12 bases between. This CDR3 region has 14 residues. The DNA of the CDR3 is TGTGCCAGCAGCTTGGTGGTAGCCGTGGACACCATATATTTT. It translates to CASSLVVAVDTIYF.

The CDR3 spells CASSLVSVGGGLYGYTF. The CDR3 nucleotides read TGTGCCAGCAGCTTAGTGTCGGTAGGGGGCGGACTCTATGGCTACACCTTC. The J gene is TRBJ1-2, the V gene TRBV7-9; 7 bases align to TRBD1. The CDR3 contains 17 residues. Germline V gene data show CDR1 as SEHNR and CDR2 as FQNEAQ (reference sequence). After removal of 1 base from V and 4 bases from J, the junction contained 12 bases not matched to a gene. The whole variable domain, remainder taken from reference TRBV7-9 and TRBJ1-2, is DTGVSQNPRHKITKRGQNVTFRCDPISEHNRLYWYRQTLGQGPEFLTYFQNEAQLEKSRLLSDRFSAERPKGSFSTLEIQRTEQGDSAMYLCASSLVSVGGGLYGYTFGSGTRLTVV.

The chain joins TRBV7-9 to TRBJ2-7; 8 nucleotides align to TRBD2. J lost 4 bases, V lost 1 base, and 9 bases had no gene match. The CDR3 is made up of 16 amino acids. CDR1 SEHNR and CDR2 FQNEAQ come from the germline V gene (reference sequence). CDR3 amino acids: CASSLVAGTSLYEQYF. Written as DNA, the CDR3 is TGTGCCAGCAGCTTAGTTGCCGGGACTAGTCTATACGAGCAGTACTTC.

The CDR3 coding sequence is TGCGCCAGCAGCCAAGGTTACAGGAACACCGGGGAGCTGTTTTTT. Protein sequence: CASSQGYRNTGELFF. The chain carries TRBV4-3 and TRBJ2-2; D is undetermined. This CDR3 is 15 amino acids long. The V end lost 1 base, the J end lost 1 base, and 7 bases lay between the germline ends. CDR1 and CDR2 from the germline V gene are LGHNA and YSLEER.

This clone occurred once. The V gene is TRBV9, the J gene TRBJ2-1; the D is unclear. This CDR3 has 12 amino acids. V was clipped by 4 bases and J by 8 bases, with 10 bases between them. Germline V lookup: CDR1 SGDLS, CDR2 YYNGEE. The CDR3 loop reads CASSSLEYEQFF. CDR3 DNA: TGTGCCAGCAGCTCTCTTGAGTATGAGCAGTTCTTC.

V and J are TRBV27 and TRBJ2-1; 13 bases are a match to TRBD2. The CDR3 spans 22 residues. Germline V lookup: CDR1 MNHEY, CDR2 SMNVEV (reference sequence). V was pared by 5 bases and J by 5 bases, with 24 bases of the junction left unmatched. CDR3 sequence reads: CASSPGLAGVSSRLRDNNEQFF. DNA for the CDR3: TGTGCCAGCAGTCCCGGACTAGCGGGAGTTTCGTCGAGGCTACGAGACAACAATGAGCAGTTCTTC.

J is TRBJ2-1 and V is TRBV7-8; D gene ambiguous. The CDR3 is 13 residues long. Per germline, CDR1 SGHVS and CDR2 FQNEAQ. V was shortened by 5 bases and J by 8 bases, with 13 bases between the two germline ends. The CDR3 coding sequence is TGTGCCAGCAGCCCCTATTCAGGAGATGAGCAGTTCTTC. It translates to CASSPYSGDEQFF. Full variable domain (outside the CDR3, taken from reference TRBV7-8 and TRBJ2-1): GAGVSQSPRYKVAKRGQDVALRCDPISGHVSLFWYQQALGQGPEFLTYFQNEAQLDKSGLPSDRFFAERPEGSVSTLKIQRTQQEDSAVYLCASSPYSGDEQFFGPGTRLTVL.

The gene calls are TRBV6-1 and TRBJ1-5; 10 positions match TRBD1. Trimming at V came to 3 bases and at J to 7 bases, leaving 6 bases not matched to a gene. Germline-derived CDR1 and CDR2 are MNHNS and SASEGT. The CDR3 has 15 amino acids. This CDR3 reads CASSDLTGGGQPQHF. As DNA, the CDR3 is TGTGCCAGCAGTGACCTGACAGGGGGCGGGCAGCCCCAGCATTTT.

This sequence joins TRBV15 and TRBJ1-5, with a possible D match to TRBD1 (6 bases). Germline-derived CDR1 and CDR2 are LNHNV and YYDKDF (reference sequence). V lost 0 bases to trimming and J lost 6 bases, with 12 bases between them. This CDR3 comprises 15 residues. The CDR3 DNA follows: TGTGCCACCAGCAGAGATCTTGGACAGACTCAGCCCCAGCATTTT. Residues: CATSRDLGQTQPQHF.

The genes are TRBV15 and TRBJ2-7; 8 nucleotides match TRBD2. Trimming cost V 5 bases and J 3 bases; bases outside gene matches: 9. The CDR3 has 15 amino acids. Germline-derived CDR1 and CDR2 are LNHNV and YYDKDF (reference sequence). This CDR3 is CATSPTPGLDYEQYF. The CDR3 nucleotides read TGTGCCACCAGCCCTACTCCGGGACTAGACTACGAGCAGTACTTC.

The rearrangement joins TRBV2 to TRBJ2-7; a weak D match, TRBD1 (10 bases). V lost 8 bases to trimming and J lost 3 bases, with 17 bases between them. Germline V lookup: CDR1 SNHLY, CDR2 FYNNEI. CDR3 length: 14 residues. Written as DNA, the CDR3 is TGTGCCAGCCTAGCGGGACAGGGGAGCTACGAGCAGTACTTC. It translates to CASLAGQGSYEQYF.

The genes are TRBV6-5 and TRBJ2-3, with a weak D call TRBD1 (6 bases). Germline CDR1 reads MNHEY; CDR2 reads SVGAGI. The length of the CDR3 is 13 residues. Trimming took 5 bases from V and 6 from J, leaving 12 bases between them. The CDR3 loop reads CASSANQGDTQYF. The CDR3 DNA reads as TGTGCCAGCAGTGCCAATCAGGGGGATACGCAGTATTTT.

J is TRBJ2-7 and V is TRBV27; tentatively, D is TRBD1 or TRBD2 (5 bases each). CDR1 MNHEY and CDR2 SMNVEV come from the germline V gene (reference sequence). V gave up 7 bases and J gave up 0 bases, with 16 bases separating them. CDR3 length: 15 amino acids. CDR3 bases: TGTGCCAGCAACCCTGGGGGTATACCCTCCTACGAGCAGTACTTC. Protein: CASNPGGIPSYEQYF.

The CDR3 DNA follows: TGTGCCAGCAGCCAAGCTAGCGGGATGTACAATGAGCAGTTCTTC. Translating it yields CASSQASGMYNEQFF. The chain joins TRBV4-2 to TRBJ2-1, with 9 bases fitting TRBD2. From germline, CDR1 is LGHNA and CDR2 YNFKEQ. The CDR3 runs to 15 residues. The ends lost 1 base at V and 4 bases at J; junction bases unmatched: 2.

The J gene is TRBJ1-5, the V gene TRBV19; D call uncertain. The germline CDR1 and CDR2 sequences are LNHDA and SQIVND (reference sequence). This CDR3 contains 17 residues. Trimming pared 3 bases from V and 0 bases from J, leaving 15 bases between. The CDR3 sequence: CASSIYPSHSSNQPQHF. CDR3 sequence (DNA): TGTGCCAGTAGTATTTACCCCTCACACAGTAGCAATCAGCCCCAGCATTTT.